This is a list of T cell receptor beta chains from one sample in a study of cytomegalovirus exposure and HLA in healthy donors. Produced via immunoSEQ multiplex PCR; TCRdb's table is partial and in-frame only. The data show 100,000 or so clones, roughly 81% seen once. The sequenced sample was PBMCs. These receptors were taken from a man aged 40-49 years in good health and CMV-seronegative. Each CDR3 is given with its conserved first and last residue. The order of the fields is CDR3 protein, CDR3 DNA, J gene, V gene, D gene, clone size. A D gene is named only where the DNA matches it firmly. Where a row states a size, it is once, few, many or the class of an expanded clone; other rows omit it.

cdr3_aa: CASSLDRGNYEQYF; cdr3_nt: TGCGCCAGCAGCTTGGACAGGGGGAACTACGAGCAGTACTTC; j_call: TRBJ2-7; v_call: TRBV5-1; d_call: TRBD1; clone_size: -
cdr3_aa: CASSLLEYSNQPQHF; cdr3_nt: TGTGCCAGCAGTTTATTGGAGTATAGCAATCAGCCCCAGCATTTT; j_call: TRBJ1-5; v_call: TRBV28; d_call: -; clone_size: -
cdr3_aa: CASSLVPSGGEQYF; cdr3_nt: TGTGCCAGCAGCTTAGTCCCTAGCGGGGGCGAGCAGTACTTC; j_call: TRBJ2-7; v_call: TRBV7-2; d_call: TRBD2; clone_size: -
cdr3_aa: CASSPGQGSNQPQHF; cdr3_nt: TGTGCCAGCAGCCCGGGACAGGGAAGCAATCAGCCCCAGCATTTT; j_call: TRBJ1-5; v_call: TRBV9; d_call: TRBD1; clone_size: -
cdr3_aa: CAISDAGSNTEAFF; cdr3_nt: TGTGCCATCAGTGATGCAGGATCGAACACTGAAGCTTTCTTT; j_call: TRBJ1-1; v_call: TRBV10-3; d_call: -; clone_size: -
cdr3_aa: CASSPREGSFHEQYF; cdr3_nt: TGTGCCAGCAGCCCTCGGGAGGGGAGTTTCCACGAGCAGTACTTC; j_call: TRBJ2-7; v_call: TRBV6-1; d_call: TRBD2; clone_size: few
cdr3_aa: CASSPLTDNTEAFF; cdr3_nt: TGTGCCAGCAGCCCATTGACAGATAACACTGAAGCTTTCTTT; j_call: TRBJ1-1; v_call: TRBV6-5; d_call: -; clone_size: once
cdr3_aa: CASSLSGANVLTF; cdr3_nt: TGTGCCAGCAGCCTCTCTGGGGCCAACGTCCTGACTTTC; j_call: TRBJ2-6; v_call: TRBV6-4; d_call: -; clone_size: -
cdr3_aa: CASSLRQGFYGYTF; cdr3_nt: TGTGCCAGCAGCTTGAGACAGGGGTTCTATGGCTACACCTTC; j_call: TRBJ1-2; v_call: TRBV5-6; d_call: TRBD1; clone_size: few
cdr3_aa: CASSLAPWGRFSYEQYF; cdr3_nt: TGTGCCAGCAGCTTGGCGCCTTGGGGGCGGTTCTCCTACGAGCAGTACTTC; j_call: TRBJ2-7; v_call: TRBV5-6; d_call: -; clone_size: -
cdr3_aa: CASSLSGQGGDEQYF; cdr3_nt: TGTGCCAGCAGTTTATCGGGACAGGGGGGCGACGAGCAGTACTTC; j_call: TRBJ2-7; v_call: TRBV28; d_call: TRBD1; clone_size: -
cdr3_aa: CASSPGRGEFRYTF; cdr3_nt: TGTGCCAGCTCACCGGGCAGGGGCGAGTTTCGCTACACCTTC; j_call: TRBJ1-2; v_call: TRBV18; d_call: -; clone_size: -
cdr3_aa: CASSPLGYSSYEQYF; cdr3_nt: TGTGCCAGCTCACCCCTAGGCTACTCCTCCTACGAGCAGTACTTC; j_call: TRBJ2-7; v_call: TRBV18; d_call: -; clone_size: -
cdr3_aa: CASSLWRGGNYEQYF; cdr3_nt: TGTGCCAGCAGCTTATGGAGGGGGGGAAACTACGAGCAGTACTTC; j_call: TRBJ2-7; v_call: TRBV7-3; d_call: -; clone_size: -
cdr3_aa: CAWRGTARFTGELFF; cdr3_nt: TGTGCCTGGAGGGGGACAGCCCGATTCACCGGGGAGCTGTTTTTT; j_call: TRBJ2-2; v_call: TRBV30; d_call: TRBD1; clone_size: -
cdr3_aa: CASSVGRGYTF; cdr3_nt: TGTGCCAGCAGCGTTGGGCGAGGCTACACCTTC; j_call: TRBJ1-2; v_call: TRBV9; d_call: -; clone_size: few
cdr3_aa: CSVTGLPYSITF; cdr3_nt: TGCAGCGTCACAGGGCTCCCCTACTCTATCACCTTC; j_call: TRBJ1-2; v_call: TRBV29-1; d_call: -; clone_size: -
cdr3_aa: CASSFAGPRSNEKLFF; cdr3_nt: TGTGCCAGCAGCTTTGCGGGACCCCGTTCCAATGAAAAACTGTTTTTT; j_call: TRBJ1-4; v_call: TRBV7-8; d_call: -; clone_size: once
cdr3_aa: CASKRLASRNEQFF; cdr3_nt: TGTGCCAGCAAAAGACTAGCTTCCCGTAATGAGCAGTTCTTC; j_call: TRBJ2-1; v_call: TRBV2; d_call: TRBD2; clone_size: -
cdr3_aa: CATSGDRGTGNTIYF; cdr3_nt: TGTGCCACCAGCGGGGACAGGGGTACGGGAAACACCATATATTTT; j_call: TRBJ1-3; v_call: TRBV15; d_call: TRBD1; clone_size: -
cdr3_aa: CASSLSSGGGLETQYF; cdr3_nt: TGTGCCAGCAGCTTGTCTAGCGGGGGAGGCTTGGAGACCCAGTACTTC; j_call: TRBJ2-5; v_call: TRBV7-8; d_call: TRBD2; clone_size: -
cdr3_aa: CASRTSPNQNQPQHF; cdr3_nt: TGTGCCAGCAGGACTAGTCCTAACCAAAATCAGCCCCAGCATTTT; j_call: TRBJ1-5; v_call: TRBV27; d_call: -; clone_size: -
cdr3_aa: CASSLKRGDEKLFF; cdr3_nt: TGTGCCAGCTCCCTCAAGCGGGGAGATGAAAAACTGTTTTTT; j_call: TRBJ1-4; v_call: TRBV18; d_call: -; clone_size: -
cdr3_aa: CASSPRGRGSHEQFF; cdr3_nt: TGTGCCAGCAGTCCACGAGGCAGGGGGAGCCATGAGCAGTTCTTC; j_call: TRBJ2-1; v_call: TRBV2; d_call: TRBD1; clone_size: -
cdr3_aa: CASSLRQAPYNEQFF; cdr3_nt: TGTGCCAGCAGCTTACGACAGGCTCCGTACAATGAGCAGTTCTTC; j_call: TRBJ2-1; v_call: TRBV7-7; d_call: -; clone_size: -
cdr3_aa: CASSPTAGTGGEQYF; cdr3_nt: TGTGCCAGCAGCCCGACAGCCGGGACAGGGGGCGAGCAGTACTTC; j_call: TRBJ2-7; v_call: TRBV5-4; d_call: TRBD1; clone_size: few